This passage covers 24 T cell receptor beta chains from one sample sequenced in a study of blood T cells in healthy people across ages. The authors ran a second PCR of roughly 6 to 12 cycles using a sample-barcoded 5' primer and a J-beta primer mix. MiXCR, run by TCRdb on the 5' RACE reads, gives a single entry per CDR3 protein. The sample has some 1.8 million distinct CDR3 sequences; around 42% are singletons. The sequencing sample was made of blood. These receptors originate from a human donor in good health.

A single count supports this clonotype. V gene TRBV7-2 combines with J gene TRBJ2-7; TRBD2 might be the D (6 bases). Trimming shortened V by 2 bases and J by 2 bases, and 16 bases separated the two germline ends. Per germline, CDR1 SGHTA and CDR2 FQGNSA. This CDR3 has 16 residues. The CDR3 coding sequence is TGTGCCAGCAGCTTATTTAGTGGGGGGATTACCTACGAGCAGTACTTC. Its protein product is CASSLFSGGITYEQYF.

J is TRBJ2-4 and V is TRBV29-1, with D tentatively TRBD1 or TRBD2 (6 bases each). The J call may be faulty, since TRBJ2-7 better matches the DNA end. From germline, CDR1 is SQVTM and CDR2 ANQGSEA. CDR3 length: 13 amino acids. This CDR3 reads CSVSGGTTYEQYF. The CDR3 DNA is TGCAGCGTTTCTGGCGGGACAACATACGAGCAGTACTTC.

The rearrangement joins TRBV5-4 to TRBJ1-2; D not resolved. This CDR3 has 15 amino acids. CDR1 SGHNT and CDR2 YYREEE come from the germline V gene (reference sequence). Trimming stripped 5 bases from V and 0 bases from J, with 14 bases between. CDR3 coding DNA: TGTGCCAGCAGTGTCGCGGGCACAACTAACTATGGCTACACCTTC. This encodes CASSVAGTTNYGYTF.

This clonotype came up a few times. The chain links TRBV4-2 to TRBJ2-5; TRBD1 is a possible D gene (6 bases). This CDR3 comprises 20 residues. CDR1 is LGHNA, CDR2 YNFKEQ, per germline. The V and J ends lost 0 bases and 4 bases respectively, with 27 bases between them. The CDR3 region has the DNA TGTGCCAGCAGCCAAGATAGTCATTGGGATGGGGACAAGGGAATAGAGACCCAGTACTTC. Its protein is CASSQDSHWDGDKGIETQYF.

The rearrangement links TRBV29-1 to TRBJ2-5; the match to TRBD2 covers 7 bases. The CDR3 loop spans 14 amino acids. Unmatched junction bases numbered 10, after V lost 4 bases and J lost 5 bases. Germline CDR1 is SQVTM and CDR2 is ANQGSEA. In nucleotides, the CDR3 is TGCAGCGTTGGTAGGGACTACCCTCAGGAGACCCAGTACTTC. Encoded protein: CSVGRDYPQETQYF.

This chain joins TRBV5-1 and TRBJ2-7; perhaps TRBD2 as D (6 bases). Germline V gene lookup returns CDR1 SGHRS and CDR2 YFSETQ. The CDR3 consists of 15 residues. The V end lost 1 base, the J end lost 5 bases, and 16 bases lay between the germline ends. CDR3 DNA: TGCGCCAGCAGCTTGTTTAACGGAGGGCTGGACGAGCAGTACTTC. Translation gives CASSLFNGGLDEQYF.

This clonotype was observed a few times. The chain recombines TRBV28 with TRBJ2-1; D tentatively fits TRBD1 or TRBD2 (5 bases each). The CDR3 loop spans 15 amino acids. Germline V lookup: CDR1 MDHEN, CDR2 SYDVKM. The germline V and J ends were trimmed by 6 bases and 7 bases, with 19 bases remaining between them. The CDR3 nucleotides are TGTGCCAGCAGCCCCGGGACCCGGGGAGAGAATGAGCAGTTCTTC. It encodes CASSPGTRGENEQFF.

The rearrangement uses TRBV12-3 or TRBV12-4 and TRBJ2-5; no firm D call. V was trimmed by 0 bases and J by 7 bases, leaving 18 bases between them. The CDR3 is 16 residues long. The CDR3: CASSLALVGPYGTQYF. CDR3 bases: TGTGCCAGCAGTTTAGCGCTCGTTGGACCTTACGGGACCCAGTACTTC.

V gene TRBV29-1 combines with J gene TRBJ1-1; D may be TRBD1 (6 bases). The CDR3 covers 15 residues. Germline CDR1 is SQVTM and CDR2 is ANQGSEA. The V end lost 3 bases, the J end lost 8 bases, and 22 bases lay between the germline ends. The CDR3 region is CSVEGLRGTIIEAFF. As DNA, the CDR3 is TGCAGCGTTGAGGGTTTGAGGGGGACCATAATCGAAGCTTTCTTT.

The J gene is TRBJ2-7, the V gene TRBV9, with D hard to call. Trimming took off 4 bases at V and 2 bases at J, with 19 bases between the two ends. This CDR3 has 16 amino acids. Germline V CDR1 and CDR2: SGDLS, YYNGEE. This chain's CDR3 is CASSPWNTAPTYEQYF. CDR3 in DNA: TGTGCCAGCAGCCCATGGAATACAGCGCCAACCTACGAGCAGTACTTC.

This clonotype was observed a handful of times. The V gene is TRBV2, the J gene TRBJ1-1, with 7 bases lining up with TRBD1. The V gene's germline CDR1 is SNHLY and CDR2 FYNNEI. V dropped 4 bases and J dropped 4; count of bases not matched to a gene: 3. CDR3 length: 13 residues. The CDR3 nucleotides read TGTGCCAGCAGTGTATCAGGGGGCACTGAAGCTTTCTTT. It encodes CASSVSGGTEAFF.

The gene calls are TRBV14 and TRBJ2-7; TRBD2 is a possible D gene (5 bases). With 0 bases removed from V and 6 bases from J, the gap between germline ends came to 9 bases. The V gene's germline CDR1 is SGHDN and CDR2 FVKESK. The CDR3 has 13 residues. The CDR3 is CASSQDSAGEQYF. As DNA, the CDR3 is TGTGCCAGCAGCCAAGACTCGGCGGGCGAGCAGTACTTC.

The V gene is TRBV27, the J gene TRBJ2-3; 8 nucleotides align to TRBD2. Germline CDR1 reads MNHEY; CDR2 reads SMNVEV (reference sequence). Losses at the gene ends were 3 bases for V and 3 bases for J; bases not matched to a gene: 8. This CDR3 region has 16 residues. The CDR3 region has the DNA TGTGCCAGCAGTTTCCTGACGGGGGGGGATACAGATACGCAGTATTTT. Amino acids: CASSFLTGGDTDTQYF.

This chain links TRBV4-3 with TRBJ2-1, with D perhaps matching TRBD1 (5 bases). The CDR3 contains 16 residues. The germline CDR1 and CDR2 sequences are LGHNA and YSLEER. V lost 0 bases, J lost 3 bases, and 12 bases lay in between. The CDR3 DNA follows: TGCGCCAGCAGCCAAGATCGCAGGGCAGACTACAATGAGCAGTTCTTC. Protein sequence: CASSQDRRADYNEQFF.

This clonotype has just a few counts. This chain connects TRBV4-3 to TRBJ2-1, with TRBD2 as a possible D gene (6 bases). The CDR3 extends over 16 amino acids. V lost 1 base and J 5 bases, leaving 15 bases between the germline ends. The germline V gene has CDR1 LGHNA and CDR2 YSLEER. The CDR3 spells CASSQAGEGRNNEQFF. The CDR3 bases are TGCGCCAGCAGCCAAGCGGGGGAAGGCCGCAACAATGAGCAGTTCTTC.

The rearrangement uses TRBV4-1 and TRBJ2-3, with D perhaps being TRBD1 or TRBD2 (6 bases each). This CDR3 region has 14 residues. Looked up from germline, CDR1 is MGHRA and CDR2 is YSYEKL. V gave up 1 base and J gave up 6 bases, with 11 bases separating them. CDR3 sequence: CASSQVPGADTQYF. CDR3 DNA sequence: TGCGCCAGCAGCCAAGTTCCGGGGGCGGATACGCAGTATTTT.

The chain has TRBV7-8 and TRBJ2-7; D unclear. V was pared by 2 bases and J by 0 bases, with 14 bases between. Germline assignment: CDR1 SGHVS and CDR2 FQNEAQ. This CDR3 spans 16 amino acids. The CDR3 region is CASSLPATESSYEQYF. The CDR3 DNA is TGTGCCAGCAGCTTACCCGCGACGGAAAGCTCCTACGAGCAGTACTTC.

This chain connects TRBV7-3 to TRBJ2-7; the match to TRBD2 covers 8 bases. From germline, CDR1 is SGHTA and CDR2 FQGTGA. The CDR3 sequence is 14 residues long. J gave up 2 bases and V 5 bases, and 5 bases lay outside the gene matches. The DNA of the CDR3 is TGTGCCAGCAGCCCCAACGGGGGGGCCTACGAGCAGTACTTC. This translates into CASSPNGGAYEQYF.

This clonotype came up a few times. The rearrangement uses TRBV15 and TRBJ2-6; D not certain. V gave up 0 bases and J gave up 4 bases, with 1 base separating them. The CDR3 loop spans 13 amino acids. Looked up from germline, CDR1 is LNHNV and CDR2 is YYDKDF (reference sequence). CDR3 loop: CATSREGANVLTF. CDR3 nucleotide sequence: TGTGCCACCAGCAGAGAAGGGGCCAACGTCCTGACTTTC.

The chain has TRBV29-1 and TRBJ1-2; TRBD1 matches at 9 bases. Germline CDR1 and CDR2: SQVTM and ANQGSEA. Unmatched junction bases numbered 10, after V lost 7 bases and J lost 7 bases. This CDR3 has 13 residues. The CDR3 DNA follows: TGCAGCGGATCCACAGGGGGCTTTGGTGGCTACACCTTC. Protein: CSGSTGGFGGYTF.

The gene calls are TRBV20-1 and TRBJ2-5; TRBD2 agrees at 11 bases. CDR1 is DFQATT and CDR2 is SNEGSKA in the germline V gene (reference sequence). Trimming took 1 base from V and 3 from J; bases not matched to a gene: 4. The CDR3 has 15 amino acids. The CDR3 sequence is CSARGPSGRKETQYF. CDR3 in DNA: TGCAGTGCTAGAGGCCCTAGCGGGAGGAAAGAGACCCAGTACTTC.

The chain has TRBV12-3 or TRBV12-4 and TRBJ1-6; weak D call: TRBD1 (6 bases). V was trimmed by 6 bases and J by 0 bases, leaving 27 bases between them. This CDR3 is built from 21 residues. Here the CDR3 DNA reads TGTGCCAGCAGCACCTCGGACGCGACAGGCATCCAAAGCTCCTATAATTCACCCCTCCACTTT. It codes for CASSTSDATGIQSSYNSPLHF.

Concerning this clonotype: The junction departs from germline at one end; a sequencing error may be responsible. The V call is TRBV29-1, the J call TRBJ2-5; either TRBD1 or TRBD2 may supply D (5 bases each). The J call may be faulty, since TRBJ2-7 better matches the DNA end. The CDR3 extends over 11 amino acids. The germline V gene has CDR1 SQVTM and CDR2 ANQGSEA. CDR3 coding DNA: TGTAGCGTTGAAGAGGGGTCCGAGCAGTACTTC. It translates to CSVEEGSEQYF.

This clonotype was counted between two and nine times. The V call is TRBV20-1, the J call TRBJ1-1; possible D gene TRBD1, 5 bases. The germline V and J ends were trimmed by 5 bases and 0 bases, with 13 bases remaining between them. The CDR3 has 14 residues. CDR1 and CDR2 (germline): DFQATT, SNEGSKA (reference sequence). CDR3 loop: CSAVTWGVNTEAFF. In nucleotides, the CDR3 is TGCAGTGCTGTTACCTGGGGGGTGAACACTGAAGCTTTCTTT.